What follows are 22 T cell receptor beta chains derived from one specimen sequenced in a study of PD-1 blockade in classical Hodgkin lymphoma. Every one of the patients relapsed after autologous stem cell transplantation (brentuximab vedotin exposure was variable). Sequenced by immunoSEQ multiplex PCR; TCRdb stores in-frame clones only, minus some. The table shows 10,000 to 15,000 clones, with about 82% occurring only once. The starting material was peripheral blood mononuclear cells (PBMCs), obtained at baseline. Source of these receptors: a human donor with classical Hodgkin lymphoma.

The chain has TRBV5-1 and TRBJ2-7; 7 bases line up with TRBD1. This CDR3 spans 13 amino acids. Per germline, CDR1 SGHRS and CDR2 YFSETQ. The V gene end was trimmed by 6 bases and the J gene end by 5 bases; junction bases not matched to a gene: 8. The CDR3: CASNEDRAHEQYF. The CDR3 DNA reads TGCGCCAGCAACGAAGACAGGGCCCACGAGCAGTACTTC.

The chain has TRBV18 and TRBJ1-2; the match to TRBD1 covers 9 bases. Germline CDR1 is KGHSH and CDR2 is LQKENI. V lost 5 bases and J lost 2; bases outside the gene matches: 3. This CDR3 contains 14 residues. DNA of the CDR3: TGTGCCAGCTCAACGGGACAGGGCAACTATGGCTACACCTTC. Translated, it gives CASSTGQGNYGYTF.

The gene calls are TRBV5-6 and TRBJ2-7; D is possibly TRBD1 (6 bases). Germline-derived CDR1 and CDR2 are SGHDT and YYEEEE. V lost 5 bases to trimming and J lost 6 bases, with 21 bases between them. The CDR3 sequence is 15 residues long. The CDR3 protein is CASSLLGTPRAEQYF. CDR3 DNA: TGTGCCAGCAGTTTACTCGGGACACCGAGGGCCGAGCAGTACTTC.

The chain links TRBV28 to TRBJ2-3, with 7 bases lining up with TRBD1. This CDR3 spans 13 amino acids. V lost 5 bases and J lost 4; bases outside the gene matches: 3. Germline V gene data show CDR1 as MDHEN and CDR2 as SYDVKM. The CDR3 nucleotides are TGTGCCAGCAGTCGACAGGGAGCAGATACGCAGTATTTT. Encoded protein: CASSRQGADTQYF.

The chain is built from TRBV28 and TRBJ1-5; the match to TRBD1 covers 7 bases. The CDR3 totals 15 residues. The germline V gene has CDR1 MDHEN and CDR2 SYDVKM. Unmatched junction bases numbered 7, after V lost 4 bases and J lost 4 bases. This CDR3 reads CASSYRQGNNQPQHF. DNA for the CDR3: TGTGCCAGCAGTTATAGACAGGGTAATAATCAGCCCCAGCATTTT.

This sequence joins TRBV5-4 and TRBJ2-7; weak D call: TRBD1 (5 bases). The CDR3 consists of 12 residues. Per the germline V gene, CDR1 is SGHNT and CDR2 is YYREEE (reference sequence). V lost 1 base to trimming and J lost 8 bases, with 10 bases between them. CDR3 protein: CASSLIQEKQYF. The CDR3 DNA sequence: TGTGCCAGCAGCTTGATACAGGAAAAGCAGTACTTC.

The CDR3 here is CASSRRQGGEKLFF. CDR3 bases: TGTGCCAGCAGCAGACGACAGGGTGGTGAAAAACTGTTTTTT. The chain is built from TRBV6-5 and TRBJ1-4, with 7 bases aligning to TRBD1. The V and J ends lost 6 bases and 7 bases, in that order; junction bases with no gene match: 8. The CDR3 is 14 residues long. The germline V gene has CDR1 MNHEY and CDR2 SVGAGI.

The chain joins TRBV5-1 to TRBJ2-5; D not resolved. V was trimmed by 3 bases and J by 1 base, leaving 1 base between them. CDR1 SGHRS and CDR2 YFSETQ come from the germline V gene. This CDR3 spans 11 amino acids. CDR3 sequence reads: CASSSQETQYF. The CDR3 DNA sequence: TGCGCCAGCAGCTCCCAAGAGACCCAGTACTTC. The full variable domain, in which reference TRBV5-1 and TRBJ2-5 provide the parts outside the CDR3, is KAGVTQTPRYLIKTRGQQVTLSCSPISGHRSVSWYQQTPGQGLQFLFEYFSETQRNKGNFPGRFSGRQFSNSRSEMNVSTLELGDSALYLCASSSQETQYFGPGTRLLVL.

As DNA, the CDR3 is TGTGCCAGCAGTGTGAGCGGATTGGGCAAAAACATTCAGTACTTC. It translates to CASSVSGLGKNIQYF. This sequence joins TRBV2 and TRBJ2-4; D possibly corresponds to TRBD2 (5 bases). Germline lookup yields CDR1 SNHLY and CDR2 FYNNEI. V lost 4 bases to trimming and J lost 3 bases, with 13 bases between them. CDR3 size: 15 residues.

This rearrangement joins TRBV6-5 to TRBJ1-1; D perhaps matches TRBD1 (5 bases). Per germline, CDR1 MNHEY and CDR2 SVGAGI. This CDR3 comprises 13 residues. Trimming shortened V by 1 base and J by 8 bases, and 11 bases separated the two germline ends. The CDR3 coding sequence is TGTGCCAGCAGTTACTTCCAGGGCACCGAAGCTTTCTTT. It yields the protein CASSYFQGTEAFF.

The rearrangement uses TRBV6-5 and TRBJ2-2; D uncertain. CDR3 length equals 15 residues. Per the germline V gene, CDR1 is MNHEY and CDR2 is SVGAGI. Deletions cut 5 bases from V and 3 bases from J, with 13 bases between. The CDR3 loop is CASSRGSSHTGELFF. The CDR3 DNA sequence: TGTGCCAGCAGTAGAGGTAGCAGTCACACCGGGGAGCTGTTTTTT.

The table lists this clone with a few counts. The gene calls are TRBV11-1 and TRBJ2-1, with 8 bases aligning to TRBD1. Germline values: CDR1 SGHAT, CDR2 FQDESV (reference sequence). V dropped 5 bases and J dropped 9; count of bases not matched to a gene: 9. The CDR3 is made up of 14 amino acids. The CDR3 spells CASSGLQGAGEQFF. In DNA form, the CDR3 reads TGTGCCAGCAGCGGTCTGCAGGGGGCCGGTGAGCAGTTCTTC.

This chain links TRBV18 with TRBJ2-3; 7 positions match TRBD1. From germline, CDR1 is KGHSH and CDR2 LQKENI. The CDR3 consists of 17 residues. With V trimmed by 6 bases and J by 0 bases, 12 bases remained unmatched. CDR3 sequence: CASSSRGTVSSTDTQYF. In DNA form, the CDR3 reads TGTGCCAGCTCGTCAAGGGGGACAGTTTCTAGCACAGATACGCAGTATTTT.

The chain joins TRBV7-9 to TRBJ1-2; D gene ambiguous. The CDR3 loop spans 14 amino acids. V was cut by 2 bases and J by 2 bases, with 9 bases left in between. Germline-derived CDR1 and CDR2 are SEHNR and FQNEAQ (reference sequence). The CDR3 DNA reads as TGTGCCAGCAGCTTAAGTTTTGGAAACTATGGCTACACCTTC. It encodes CASSLSFGNYGYTF.

This sequence joins TRBV11-2 and TRBJ2-1; TRBD1 matches at 7 bases. The CDR3 contains 16 residues. The junction had 6 bases not matched to a gene; V was cut back by 0 bases and J by 4 bases. In germline, CDR1 is SGHAT, CDR2 FQNNGV. In nucleotides, the CDR3 is TGTGCCAGCAGCTTAGATGAGGGGGCCGGTTACAATGAGCAGTTCTTC. Encoded protein: CASSLDEGAGYNEQFF.

This chain joins TRBV29-1 and TRBJ1-2; no clear D. Trimming shortened V by 5 bases and J by 5 bases, and 9 bases separated the two germline ends. From germline, CDR1 is SQVTM and CDR2 ANQGSEA. The CDR3 loop spans 11 amino acids. The chain's CDR3 is CSVSRSYGYTF. CDR3 nucleotides: TGCAGCGTTTCTCGTTCATATGGCTACACCTTC.

The chain uses TRBV7-9 and TRBJ1-2, with TRBD1 identical over 10 bases. The CDR3 spans 13 residues. With V trimmed by 5 bases and J by 6 bases, 3 bases remained unmatched. Per germline, CDR1 SEHNR and CDR2 FQNEAQ (reference sequence). The CDR3 coding sequence is TGTGCCAGCAGCGTGACAGGGGGCAATGGCTACACCTTC. As protein: CASSVTGGNGYTF.

The chain is built from TRBV5-4 and TRBJ2-5, with 8 bases that match TRBD1. The V gene end was trimmed by 4 bases and the J gene end by 3 bases; junction bases not matched to a gene: 11. Germline CDR1 SGHNT, CDR2 YYREEE (reference sequence). The length of the CDR3 is 16 residues. The CDR3 DNA reads TGTGCCAGCAGCCATTTCCGGGACAGGAAAAAAGAGACCCAGTACTTC. Encoded protein: CASSHFRDRKKETQYF.

The chain has TRBV6-6 and TRBJ1-6; TRBD1 might be the D (5 bases). The V end lost 3 bases, the J end lost 0 bases, and 6 bases lay between the germline ends. Germline loops: CDR1 MNHNY, CDR2 SVGAGI (reference sequence). This CDR3 is 15 amino acids long. Here the CDR3 reads CASSYQGSYNSPLHF. CDR3 bases: TGTGCCAGCAGTTATCAGGGCTCCTATAATTCACCCCTCCACTTT.

V gene TRBV11-2 combines with J gene TRBJ1-4; D is unclear. Trimming removed 5 bases from V and 13 bases from J, with 14 bases in between. CDR1 is SGHAT and CDR2 is FQNNGV in the germline V gene. The CDR3 has 12 amino acids. DNA of the CDR3: TGTGCCAGCAGCCCTACAACAGAGCCACTGTTTTTT. Translating it yields CASSPTTEPLFF.

The chain couples TRBV28 to TRBJ1-5, with D uncertain. This CDR3 has 13 residues. The germline gives CDR1 MDHEN, CDR2 SYDVKM. The V end was cut by 8 bases, the J end by 0 bases, with 8 bases between. The CDR3 bases are TGTGCCAGCGGCGGAGGTAGCAATCAGCCCCAGCATTTT. Protein product: CASGGGSNQPQHF.

This chain links TRBV11-2 with TRBJ2-7, with D possibly TRBD1 on 5 matching bases. The length of the CDR3 is 13 residues. The V gene lost 1 base and the J gene lost 2 bases, with 6 bases spanning the gap. Germline V gene data show CDR1 as SGHAT and CDR2 as FQNNGV. The CDR3 bases are TGTGCCAGCAGCTTAGGACAGACCTACGAGCAGTACTTC. This translates into CASSLGQTYEQYF.